Listed below are T cell receptor beta chains from one sample, sequenced in a study of T cell repertoires in cytomegalovirus infection. MiXCR, applied by TCRdb to the reads, yields one record per CDR3 protein. The data contain about 230,000 distinct CDR3 sequences, under 25% of them singletons. The sample taken for sequencing was CD8+ T cells from PBMCs. The receptors shown here come from a human donor in good health (CMV status not recorded). Some clones in this sample may be carry-over from other donors' samples. The CDR3 runs from the conserved cysteine through the conserved F or W.

v_call	j_call	cdr3_aa
TRBV7-2	TRBJ2-5	CASSGGGLWETQYF
TRBV15	TRBJ1-6	CATSGSSSYNSPLHF
TRBV28	TRBJ1-1	CASSLSNGPGDTEAFF
TRBV12-3/TRBV12-4	TRBJ1-2	CASSDTGDLSSRGYTF
TRBV15	TRBJ1-5	CATSTGQSNQPQHF
TRBV12-3/TRBV12-4	TRBJ1-2	CASSSLMDGGTNYGYTF
TRBV28	TRBJ2-3	CAESGGSTDTQYF
TRBV7-6	TRBJ2-7	CASSLASGTGIYEQYF
TRBV12-3/TRBV12-4	TRBJ2-2	CASSPSDRGVTGELFF
TRBV28	TRBJ2-3	CASSSRTAGGLSTDTQYF
TRBV14	TRBJ1-4	CASSQQGPNFRLFF
TRBV20-1	TRBJ1-1	CSATMNTEAFF
TRBV28	TRBJ2-3	CASSFLAGFTDTQYF
TRBV28	TRBJ2-3	CASSFRSASTDTQYF
TRBV20-1	TRBJ2-7	CSARDRASSYEQYF
TRBV20-1	TRBJ2-1	CSAREMISSPYNEQFF
TRBV7-9	TRBJ1-4	CASSLPSQNEKLFF
TRBV7-8	TRBJ1-5	CASSPLGTHGNQPQHF
TRBV7-9	TRBJ2-7	CASSLRARADEQYF
TRBV7-9	TRBJ2-7	CASSSPGWGEQYF
TRBV28	TRBJ2-1	CASTWDSGTSGNYEQFF
TRBV19	TRBJ1-1	CASTPRGTGGLNTEAFF
TRBV15	TRBJ2-1	CATSETSGPSYNEQFF
TRBV7-9	TRBJ1-2	CASSSGQGWANYGYTF
TRBV7-3	TRBJ2-1	CASSSRGVGLFF
TRBV4-1	TRBJ1-6	CASSHPGLNSPLHF
TRBV11-3	TRBJ2-7	CASPERGRPYEQYF
TRBV20-1	TRBJ2-7	CSARARLAAVYEQYF